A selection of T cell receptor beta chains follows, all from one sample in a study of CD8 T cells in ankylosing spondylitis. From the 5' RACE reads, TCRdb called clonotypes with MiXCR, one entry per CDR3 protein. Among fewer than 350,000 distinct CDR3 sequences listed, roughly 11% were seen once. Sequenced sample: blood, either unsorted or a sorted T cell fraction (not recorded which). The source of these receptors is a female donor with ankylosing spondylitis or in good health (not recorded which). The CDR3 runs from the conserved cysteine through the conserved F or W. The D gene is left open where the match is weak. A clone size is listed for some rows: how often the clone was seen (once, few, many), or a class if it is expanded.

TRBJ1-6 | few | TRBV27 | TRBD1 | TGTGCCAGCAGTATGACAGGGGACTTTGGAAATTCACCCCTCCACTTT | CASSMTGDFGNSPLHF
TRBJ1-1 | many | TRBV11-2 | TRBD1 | TGTGCCAGCAGCTTAGGCCCAGGGGGGGGGACTGAAGCTTTCTTT | CASSLGPGGGTEAFF
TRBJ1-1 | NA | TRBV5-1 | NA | TGCGCCAGCAGCTTGATTGGGGGGGGCGCCCCTTACACTGAAGCTTTCTTT | CASSLIGGGAPYTEAFF
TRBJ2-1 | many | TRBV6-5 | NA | TGTGCCAGCAGTTCCCAATGGGCCAGCTTCTTC | CASSSQWASFF
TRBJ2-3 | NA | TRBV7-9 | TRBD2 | TGTGCCAGCAGCCCCCAAGCGGGAGGGCCAGATACGCAGTATTTT | CASSPQAGGPDTQYF
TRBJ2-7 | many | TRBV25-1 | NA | TGTGCCAGCAGTGCTCCACCTGGGACACACCGTTACTACGAGCAGTACTTC | CASSAPPGTHRYYEQYF
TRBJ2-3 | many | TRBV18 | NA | TGTGCCAGCTCACCAGGGGGTACCTCAGATACGCAGTATTTT | CASSPGGTSDTQYF
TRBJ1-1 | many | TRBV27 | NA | TGTGCCAGCAGTTTATCGACAGGCCTACGTGGTGCTTTCTTT | CASSLSTGLRGAFF
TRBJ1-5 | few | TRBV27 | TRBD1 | TGTGCCAGCAGTTGGGGACAGGGTGCGAAGCCCCAGCATTTT | CASSWGQGAKPQHF
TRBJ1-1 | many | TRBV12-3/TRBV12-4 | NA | TGTGCCAGCCGATTGTCCTCTGGGAGCACTGAAGCTTTCTTT | CASRLSSGSTEAFF
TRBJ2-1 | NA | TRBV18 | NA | TGTGCCAGCTCACCACTCAGTCTCAATGAGCAGTTCTTC | CASSPLSLNEQFF
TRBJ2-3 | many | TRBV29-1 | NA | TGCAGCGTTGATATAGATACGCAGTATTTT | CSVDIDTQYF
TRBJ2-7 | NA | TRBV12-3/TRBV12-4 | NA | TGTGCCAGCAGTCCCAGCGGCAGCTCCTACGAGCAGTACTTC | CASSPSGSSYEQYF
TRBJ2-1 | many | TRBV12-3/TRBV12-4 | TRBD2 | TGTGCCAGCAACCCTAGCGGGACCTACAATGAGCAGTTCTTC | CASNPSGTYNEQFF
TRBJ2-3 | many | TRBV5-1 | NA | TGCGCCAGCAGCTTCTCTCCCTCCCTCGGGACGGGAGCAGATACGCAGTATTTT | CASSFSPSLGTGADTQYF
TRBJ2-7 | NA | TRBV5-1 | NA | TGCGCCAGCAGCTTTGTCCCTTACGAGCAGTACTTC | CASSFVPYEQYF
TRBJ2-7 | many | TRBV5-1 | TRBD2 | TGCGCCAGCAGCTTCTCGGGACTAGCTTCCGACGAGCAGTACTTC | CASSFSGLASDEQYF